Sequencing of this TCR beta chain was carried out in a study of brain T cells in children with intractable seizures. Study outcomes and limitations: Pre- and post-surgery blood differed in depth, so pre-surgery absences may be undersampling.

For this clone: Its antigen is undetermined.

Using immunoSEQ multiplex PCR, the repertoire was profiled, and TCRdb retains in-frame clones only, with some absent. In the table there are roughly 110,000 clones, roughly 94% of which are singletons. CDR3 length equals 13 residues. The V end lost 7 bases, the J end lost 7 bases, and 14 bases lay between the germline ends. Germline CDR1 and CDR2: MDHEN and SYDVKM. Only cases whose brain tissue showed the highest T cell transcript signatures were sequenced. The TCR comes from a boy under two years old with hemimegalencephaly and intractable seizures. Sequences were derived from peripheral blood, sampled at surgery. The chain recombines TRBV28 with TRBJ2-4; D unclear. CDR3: CASNRPPANIQYF. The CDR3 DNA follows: TGTGCCAGCAATCGACCCCCGGCTAACATTCAGTACTTC.